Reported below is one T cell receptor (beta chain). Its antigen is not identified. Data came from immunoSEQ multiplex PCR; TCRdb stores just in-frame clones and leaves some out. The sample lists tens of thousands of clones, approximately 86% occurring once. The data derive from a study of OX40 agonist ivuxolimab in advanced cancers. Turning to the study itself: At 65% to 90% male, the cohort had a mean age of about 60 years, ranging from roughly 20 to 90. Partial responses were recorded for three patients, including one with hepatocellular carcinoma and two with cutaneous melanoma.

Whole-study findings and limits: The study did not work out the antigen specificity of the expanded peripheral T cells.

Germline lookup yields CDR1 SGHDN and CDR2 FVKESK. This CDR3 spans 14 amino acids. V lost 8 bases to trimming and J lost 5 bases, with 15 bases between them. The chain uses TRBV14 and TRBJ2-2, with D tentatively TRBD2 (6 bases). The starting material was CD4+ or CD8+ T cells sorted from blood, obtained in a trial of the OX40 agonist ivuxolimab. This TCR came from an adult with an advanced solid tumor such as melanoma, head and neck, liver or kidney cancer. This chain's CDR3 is CASFKGGVTGELFF. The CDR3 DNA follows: TGTGCCAGCTTCAAAGGCGGGGTAACCGGGGAGCTGTTTTTT.